This is a list of T cell receptor beta chains from one sample in a study of Graves' ophthalmopathy and Graves' hyperthyroidism. TCRdb re-called the multiplex PCR reads with MiXCR, one entry per CDR3 protein. The sample yields about 550,000 distinct CDR3 sequences, 35% to 40% seen once. Sample: peripheral blood or thyroid tissue (not recorded which). The receptor source for this set is an adult man with Graves' hyperthyroidism. CDR3s include the opening cysteine and the closing phenylalanine or tryptophan. The D gene is left open where the match is weak. Not every row has a clone size; where given, it reads once, few, many or a size class.

v_call d_call clone_size cdr3_aa
TRBV9 TRBD1 - CASSLPTGGSEGYTF
TRBV6-1 - few CASSESLGANQPQHF
TRBV12-3/TRBV12-4 - many CASSHLANTIYF
TRBV7-9 - many CASSSSEEKLFF
TRBV10-3 - many CAISDVSGDAQETQYF
TRBV5-1 TRBD1 - CASSLFGQGAKEKLFF
TRBV7-9 TRBD2 many CASSPPGLAGYEQYF
TRBV28 TRBD1 - CASTPTGQGIDEQYF
TRBV10-3 TRBD2 - CAISVLAGEDEQFF
TRBV7-8 - - CACSPREDPPLHF
TRBV7-2 - few CASSLGAGTSTDTQYF
TRBV3-1 - - CASSQAQGSGNTEAFF
TRBV7-8 - - CAGNLGSTGELFF
TRBV11-2 TRBD2 - CASSSPIAGSRYTDTQYF
TRBV3-1 - few CASSQVRPAGHQETQYF
TRBV7-9 TRBD1 many CASSSSSRDSYEQYF